Listed here are 5 T cell receptor beta chains from one sample, sequenced in a study of T cell changes during pregnancy in multiple sclerosis. Sequenced by immunoSEQ multiplex PCR; TCRdb stores in-frame clones only, minus some. Altogether around 70,000 clones are present, around 94% being singletons, with the ten largest covering 2.3%. This specimen was peripheral blood, taken before pregnancy. These receptors were taken from a female donor with multiple sclerosis, enrolled in a pregnancy study.

The chain uses TRBV4-1 and TRBJ1-1, with 7 bases fitting TRBD1. V lost 5 bases, J lost 1 base, and 4 bases stayed unmatched. Per the germline V gene, CDR1 is MGHRA and CDR2 is YSYEKL. The CDR3 consists of 14 residues. In DNA form, the CDR3 reads TGCGCCAGCAGCATACAGGGGCCGAACACTGAAGCTTTCTTT. This sequence encodes CASSIQGPNTEAFF.

The chain couples TRBV2 to TRBJ2-5, with a possible D match to TRBD2 (6 bases). This CDR3 has 15 amino acids. Trimming removed 6 bases at V and 5 bases at J, with 19 bases between. Germline V gene data show CDR1 as SNHLY and CDR2 as FYNNEI. The CDR3 DNA follows: TGTGCCAGCAGGGCCTATTCGTCAGGGAGGGAGACCCAGTACTTC. Amino acid sequence: CASRAYSSGRETQYF.

Points on this clone: The sample has other DNA sequences that encode this CDR3 too. J is TRBJ2-1 and V is TRBV9; 9 bases line up with TRBD2. This CDR3 contains 13 residues. J was trimmed by 10 bases and V by 0 bases; bases with no gene match: 2. Germline assignment: CDR1 SGDLS and CDR2 YYNGEE. The DNA for the CDR3 is TGTGCCAGCAGCGTAGGCACTAGCGGGGAGCAGTTCTTC. Its translation is CASSVGTSGEQFF.

The V call is TRBV5-6, the J call TRBJ1-4; TRBD1 is a possible D gene (5 bases). This CDR3 is 14 amino acids long. Trimming stripped 2 bases from V and 3 bases from J, with 8 bases between. Germline assignment: CDR1 SGHDT and CDR2 YYEEEE. In nucleotides, the CDR3 is TGTGCCAGCAGCTTAGGACATTCTAATGAAAAACTGTTTTTT. Amino acid sequence: CASSLGHSNEKLFF.

The rearrangement uses TRBV10-3 and TRBJ2-7; a possible D gene is TRBD2 (5 bases). V shed 5 bases and J shed 3 bases, with 11 bases lying between them. Germline CDR1 reads ENHRY; CDR2 reads SYGVKD. The CDR3 contains 13 residues. CDR3 DNA: TGTGCCATCAGTTTACTAGACGGCTACGAGCAGTACTTC. Translation gives CAISLLDGYEQYF.